Following are 3 T cell receptor beta chains from one sample sequenced in a study of blood T cell repertoires in COVID-19. Repertoires were generated with immunoSEQ multiplex PCR, while TCRdb's copy carries only in-frame clones and drops some. The repertoire holds fewer than 15,000 clones, with around four fifths as singletons. Sequencing was carried out using peripheral blood. Receptors originate from a woman older than 75 with acute or convalescent COVID-19.

The chain combines TRBV6-5 with TRBJ2-7; D is possibly TRBD1 (6 bases). Germline-derived CDR1 and CDR2 are MNHEY and SVGAGI. This CDR3 contains 13 residues. V shed 6 bases and J shed 2 bases, with 11 bases lying between them. CDR3 in DNA: TGTGCCAGCAGCCGTGGGGGCACCTACGAGCAGTACTTC. Its protein is CASSRGGTYEQYF.

V usage is TRBV18 and J usage is TRBJ1-1; 7 nucleotides agree with TRBD1. After removal of 1 base from V and 1 base from J, the junction contained 3 bases not matched to a gene. The germline CDR1 and CDR2 sequences are KGHSH and LQKENI. The CDR3 is 15 amino acids. The CDR3 DNA sequence: TGTGCCAGCTCACCACAGGGGGCGAGGAACACTGAAGCTTTCTTT. Its protein product is CASSPQGARNTEAFF.

The chain employs TRBV10-3 and TRBJ1-2, with 8 bases aligning to TRBD1. V was pared by 5 bases and J by 8 bases, with 7 bases of the junction left unmatched. The CDR3 consists of 13 residues. From germline, CDR1 is ENHRY and CDR2 SYGVKD. The CDR3 bases are TGTGCCATCAGTTTCGGACAGGGAGGAGGCTACACCTTC. Protein: CAISFGQGGGYTF.